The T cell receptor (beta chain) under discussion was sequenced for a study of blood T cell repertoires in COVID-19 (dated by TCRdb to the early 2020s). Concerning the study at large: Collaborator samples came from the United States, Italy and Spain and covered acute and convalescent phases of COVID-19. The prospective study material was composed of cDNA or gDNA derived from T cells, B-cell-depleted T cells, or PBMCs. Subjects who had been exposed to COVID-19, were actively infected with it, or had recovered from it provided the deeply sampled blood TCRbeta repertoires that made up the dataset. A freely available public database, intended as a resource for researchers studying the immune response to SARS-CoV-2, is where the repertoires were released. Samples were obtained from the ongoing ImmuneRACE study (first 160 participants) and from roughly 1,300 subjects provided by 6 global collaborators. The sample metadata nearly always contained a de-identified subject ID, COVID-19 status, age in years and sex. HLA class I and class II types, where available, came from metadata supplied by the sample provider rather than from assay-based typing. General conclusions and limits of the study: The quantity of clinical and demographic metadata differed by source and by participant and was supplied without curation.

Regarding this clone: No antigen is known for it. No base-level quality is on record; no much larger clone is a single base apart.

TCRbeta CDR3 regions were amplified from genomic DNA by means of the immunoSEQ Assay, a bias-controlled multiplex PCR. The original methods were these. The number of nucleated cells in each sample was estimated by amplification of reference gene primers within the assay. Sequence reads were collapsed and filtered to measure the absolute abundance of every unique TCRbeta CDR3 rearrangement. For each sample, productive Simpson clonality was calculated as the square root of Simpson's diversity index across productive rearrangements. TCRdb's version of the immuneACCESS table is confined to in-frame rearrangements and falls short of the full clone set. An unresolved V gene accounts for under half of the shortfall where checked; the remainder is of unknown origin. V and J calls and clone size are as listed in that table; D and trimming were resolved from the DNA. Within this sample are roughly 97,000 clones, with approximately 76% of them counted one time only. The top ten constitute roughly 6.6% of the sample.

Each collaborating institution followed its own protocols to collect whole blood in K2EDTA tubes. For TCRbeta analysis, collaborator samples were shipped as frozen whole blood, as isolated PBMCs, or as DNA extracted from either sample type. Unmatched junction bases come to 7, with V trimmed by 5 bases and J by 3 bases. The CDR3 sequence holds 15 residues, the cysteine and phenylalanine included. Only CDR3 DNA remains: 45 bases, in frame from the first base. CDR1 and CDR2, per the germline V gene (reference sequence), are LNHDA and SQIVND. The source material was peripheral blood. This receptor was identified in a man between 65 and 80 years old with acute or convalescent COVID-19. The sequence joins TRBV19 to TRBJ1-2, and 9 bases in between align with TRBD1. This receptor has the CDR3 CASSRGQGKYYGYTF. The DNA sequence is TGTGCCAGTAGTCGGGGACAGGGAAAGTACTATGGCTACACCTTC.